This passage covers 8 T cell receptor beta chains from one sample sequenced in a study of cytomegalovirus exposure and HLA in healthy donors (dated 2017 in TCRdb). Libraries were made using the immunoSEQ multiplex PCR assay. A mixture of 60 forward primers for TCR Vbeta segments and 13 reverse primers for TCR Jbeta segments was used in the multiplex PCR. Not all clones reach the TCRdb copy of this immuneACCESS table, which keeps in-frame sequences only. Checked studies attribute under half of the gap to unresolved V genes and leave the rest unexplained. This sample comprises roughly 110,000 clones, about three quarters of them detected only once. The top ten clonotypes cover approximately 2.5% of the sample. Sample: PBMCs. These receptors all come from a female donor in good health and CMV-seronegative.

V gene TRBV11-1 combines with J gene TRBJ2-1, with 11 bases matching TRBD2. J was trimmed by 12 bases and V by 5 bases; bases with no gene match: 12. Per the germline V gene, CDR1 is SGHAT and CDR2 is FQDESV (reference sequence). The CDR3 has 15 amino acids. CDR3 sequence (DNA): TGTGCCAGCAGCGGCGGGGCTAGCGGGGGGCGACGGCAGTTCTTC. Protein: CASSGGASGGRRQFF.

The chain joins TRBV5-1 to TRBJ2-1; 7 bases fit TRBD1. The CDR3 is 15 residues long. Germline-derived CDR1 and CDR2 are SGHRS and YFSETQ. The trim removed 3 bases at V and 2 bases at J, leaving 5 bases unmatched. The CDR3 DNA reads as TGCGCCAGCAGCTCAGGAACAGGGGCCTACAATGAGCAGTTCTTC. This sequence encodes CASSSGTGAYNEQFF.

This clone was counted between two and nine times. V is TRBV7-8 and J is TRBJ2-7; 10 bases fit TRBD1. The CDR3 is made up of 15 amino acids. Germline V gives CDR1 SGHVS, CDR2 FQNEAQ. V gave up 4 bases and J gave up 3 bases; unmatched junction bases: 6. The CDR3 sequence: CASSSPGQGHYEQYF. Written as DNA, the CDR3 is TGTGCCAGCAGCTCCCCGGGACAGGGGCACTACGAGCAGTACTTC. The variable domain in full, completed from reference TRBV7-8 and TRBJ2-7, reads GAGVSQSPRYKVAKRGQDVALRCDPISGHVSLFWYQQALGQGPEFLTYFQNEAQLDKSGLPSDRFFAERPEGSVSTLKIQRTQQEDSAVYLCASSSPGQGHYEQYFGPGTRLTVT.

CDR3 sequence: CASSPESGEAFF. The DNA of the CDR3 is TGTGCCAGCAGTCCAGAGTCAGGGGAGGCTTTCTTT. This chain connects TRBV14 to TRBJ1-1, with a tentative D call TRBD1 (6 bases). The germline gives CDR1 SGHDN, CDR2 FVKESK. V was clipped by 6 bases and J by 11 bases, with 16 bases between them. CDR3 length: 12 amino acids.

This clone was seen a handful of times. V gene TRBV5-4 combines with J gene TRBJ1-2, with 9 nucleotides matching TRBD1. The germline V gene has CDR1 SGHNT and CDR2 YYREEE (reference sequence). The junction had 5 bases not matched to a gene; V was cut back by 4 bases and J by 7 bases. The CDR3 totals 13 residues. The CDR3 nucleotides are TGTGCCAGCAGCCTAGGACAGGGGAGTGGCTACACCTTC. This sequence encodes CASSLGQGSGYTF.

The gene calls are TRBV10-3 and TRBJ2-5; TRBD2 matches 10 bases. With the DNA end fitting TRBJ2-7 better, the J assignment may be wrong. The V gene's germline CDR1 is ENHRY and CDR2 SYGVKD. This CDR3 comprises 14 residues. The CDR3 here is CAISGTSAAYEQYF. Written as DNA, the CDR3 is TGTGCCATTTCCGGGACTAGCGCAGCTTACGAGCAGTACTTC.

This chain uses TRBV9 with TRBJ1-1; the D gene is possibly TRBD1 (5 bases). The CDR3 sequence is 14 residues long. Germline CDR1 is SGDLS and CDR2 is YYNGEE. The ends were cut back, 6 bases at V and 0 bases at J, with 12 bases in the middle. CDR3 loop: CASNRKGMNTEAFF. The CDR3 coding sequence is TGTGCCAGCAACCGAAAGGGGATGAACACTGAAGCTTTCTTT.

The J gene is TRBJ2-5, the V gene TRBV25-1; D perhaps matches TRBD2 (6 bases). Germline CDR1 reads MGHDK; CDR2 reads SYGVNS. V was pared by 4 bases and J by 8 bases, with 17 bases between. The CDR3 contains 14 residues. In nucleotides, the CDR3 is TGTGCCAGCAGTGCCCCCCGGAGGCGGGGAACCCAGTACTTC. Protein product: CASSAPRRRGTQYF.